This T cell receptor beta chain was captured in a study of cytomegalovirus exposure and HLA in healthy donors. Study findings and constraints: The productive fraction for most TCR beta V segments was about 87% or about 30% in an earlier analysis. In presence/absence analyses, roughly uniform sequencing depth across donors was assumed. CMV antigen specificity of a few CMV-associated chains was confirmed in vitro.

The PCR had 60 Vbeta and 13 Jbeta primers. The method was immunoSEQ multiplex PCR; TCRdb's version includes in-frame clones alone and lacks a portion of them. The sample contains 95,000 to 150,000 clones, over 65% of which appear only once. At the time of sampling, donors were nominally healthy, though unrecorded immune exposures were likely. Comment on this clone: As yet, its antigen is unknown. One junction end does not reproduce the germline sequence, and a read error may be involved.

The V gene's germline CDR1 is SGHDT and CDR2 YYEEEE. The CDR3 extends over 13 amino acids. The sequencing sample was made of PBMCs. This rearrangement joins TRBV5-6 to TRBJ1-6; D is perhaps TRBD1 (5 bases). The source is a man over 45 in good health and CMV-seronegative. Written as DNA, the CDR3 is TGTGCCAGCAGATTGGGGGGGGAATCACCCCTCCACTTT. It codes for CASRLGGESPLHF.